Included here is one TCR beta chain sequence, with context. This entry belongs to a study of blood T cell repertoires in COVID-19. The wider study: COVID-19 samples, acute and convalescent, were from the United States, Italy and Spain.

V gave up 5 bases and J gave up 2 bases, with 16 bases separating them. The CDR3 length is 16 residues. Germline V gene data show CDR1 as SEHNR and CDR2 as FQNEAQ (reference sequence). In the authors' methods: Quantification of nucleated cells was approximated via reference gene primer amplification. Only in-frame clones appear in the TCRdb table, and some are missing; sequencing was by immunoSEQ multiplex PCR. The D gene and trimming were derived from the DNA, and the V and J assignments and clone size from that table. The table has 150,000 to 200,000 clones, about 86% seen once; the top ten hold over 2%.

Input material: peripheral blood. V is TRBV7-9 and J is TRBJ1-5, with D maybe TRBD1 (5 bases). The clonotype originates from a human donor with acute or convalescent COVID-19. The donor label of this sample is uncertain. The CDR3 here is CASSLERGLGNQPQHF. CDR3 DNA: TGTGCCAGCAGCCTAGAAAGGGGCTTAGGCAATCAGCCCCAGCATTTT.